The 27 T cell receptor beta chains below were found in one sample sequenced in a study of blood T cell repertoires in COVID-19. Measured with immunoSEQ multiplex PCR; TCRdb has only the in-frame clones, and not every one. The sample records about 140,000 clones, 80% to 90% being singletons. The sequencing input was peripheral blood. All receptors derive from a woman aged 50 to 60 with acute or convalescent COVID-19.

This chain uses TRBV7-3 with TRBJ2-3, with 13 bases identical to TRBD2. The length of the CDR3 is 16 residues. The germline V gene has CDR1 SGHTA and CDR2 FQGTGA. V shed 5 bases and J 5 bases; nucleotides not matched to a gene: 7. CDR3 residues: CASSLTSGGAKDTQYF. The CDR3 nucleotides read TGTGCCAGCAGCCTTACTAGCGGGGGGGCCAAAGATACGCAGTATTTT. Full variable domain (missing parts from reference TRBV7-3 and TRBJ2-3): GAGVSQTPSNKVTEKGKYVELRCDPISGHTALYWYRQSLGQGPEFLIYFQGTGAADDSGLPNDRFFAVRPEGSVSTLKIQRTERGDSAVYLCASSLTSGGAKDTQYFGPGTRLTVL.

This chain uses TRBV7-9 with TRBJ1-3, with 7 bases matching TRBD1. The CDR3 has 15 amino acids. Germline assignment: CDR1 SEHNR and CDR2 FQNEAQ (reference sequence). Unmatched junction bases numbered 2, after V lost 2 bases and J lost 1 base. CDR3 nucleotide sequence: TGTGCCAGCAGCTTAACAGGGGCTTCTGGAAACACCATATATTTT. Residues: CASSLTGASGNTIYF.

The J gene is TRBJ1-5, the V gene TRBV11-2, with D uncertain. From germline, CDR1 is SGHAT and CDR2 FQNNGV. CDR3 length: 16 residues. Between the trimmed V and J ends, which lost 4 bases and 3 bases, there was a span of 16 bases. The CDR3 protein is CASSSDAYRSNQPQHF. In DNA, the CDR3 is TGTGCCAGCAGCTCCGATGCTTACAGATCCAATCAGCCCCAGCATTTT.

The chain joins TRBV5-1 to TRBJ2-1; the match to TRBD1 covers 7 bases. The ends lost 0 bases at V and 4 bases at J; junction bases unmatched: 7. The CDR3 is 16 residues long. Germline V gene sequence: CDR1 SGHRS, CDR2 YFSETQ. The CDR3 DNA is TGCGCCAGCAGCTTGGACACAGGGGTTGGTTACAATGAGCAGTTCTTC. This codes for CASSLDTGVGYNEQFF.

On this clone itself: This specimen includes other DNA sequences encoding the same CDR3. The chain has TRBV27 and TRBJ1-5; perhaps TRBD1 as D (5 bases). Germline CDR1 MNHEY, CDR2 SMNVEV (reference sequence). Trimming took off 2 bases at V and 6 bases at J, with 11 bases between the two ends. The CDR3 runs to 14 residues. This CDR3 reads CASSLMGGGQPQHF. DNA for the CDR3: TGTGCCAGCAGTTTAATGGGGGGAGGTCAGCCCCAGCATTTT.

Concerning this clone: One junction end does not reproduce the germline sequence, and a read error may be involved. The chain carries TRBV7-7 and TRBJ1-1, with D tentatively TRBD1 (6 bases). This CDR3 has 14 residues. CDR1 is SSHAT and CDR2 is FNYEAQ in the germline V gene (reference sequence). The CDR3, as DNA: TGTGCTAGCAGCGTTGACAGGTCTCCCACTGAAGCTTTCTTT. It codes for CASSVDRSPTEAFF.

The V gene is TRBV3-1 (or the pseudogene TRBV3-2), the J gene TRBJ1-3; D ambiguous. Germline loops: CDR1 LGHDT, CDR2 YNNKEL (reference sequence). The V gene lost 3 bases and the J gene lost 0 bases, with 9 bases spanning the gap. This CDR3 has 15 amino acids. Here the CDR3 reads CASSHPGRSGNTIYF. The CDR3 DNA reads as TGTGCCAGCAGCCACCCTGGGCGCTCTGGAAACACCATATATTTT.

The gene calls are TRBV7-9 and TRBJ2-1; 9 nucleotides line up with TRBD2. The germline CDR1 and CDR2 sequences are SEHNR and FQNEAQ (reference sequence). With 4 bases clipped from V and 0 bases from J, the junction kept 10 bases outside the gene matches. This CDR3 region has 18 residues. The CDR3 here is CASSSRTRLADSYNEQFF. The CDR3 coding sequence is TGTGCCAGCAGCTCCCGCACGAGACTAGCGGACTCCTACAATGAGCAGTTCTTC.

The rearrangement uses TRBV19 and TRBJ2-5, with D perhaps matching TRBD1 (6 bases). Germline V gene sequence: CDR1 LNHDA, CDR2 SQIVND (reference sequence). The CDR3 has 15 amino acids. Trimming cost V 8 bases and J 1 base, with 17 bases left between them. The CDR3 is CASLDRKIGQETQYF. The CDR3 DNA reads TGTGCCAGTCTGGACAGAAAAATAGGCCAAGAGACCCAGTACTTC.

The gene calls are TRBV18 and TRBJ1-6; a weak D match, TRBD1 (6 bases). Germline lookup yields CDR1 KGHSH and CDR2 LQKENI. This CDR3 has 15 residues. Between the trimmed V and J ends, which lost 2 bases and 5 bases, there was a span of 10 bases. The CDR3 loop reads CASSPGQLDNSPLHF. In DNA, the CDR3 is TGTGCCAGCTCACCAGGACAGCTTGATAATTCACCCCTCCACTTT.

This rearrangement joins TRBV29-1 to TRBJ1-5, with a weak D call TRBD1 (5 bases). This CDR3 has 13 residues. Deletions cut 0 bases from V and 6 bases from J, with 9 bases between. Looked up from germline, CDR1 is SQVTM and CDR2 is ANQGSEA. The CDR3 DNA follows: TGCAGCGTTGAAGACCAGGGCGGTCAGCCCCAGCATTTT. It specifies CSVEDQGGQPQHF.

The chain carries TRBV6-5 and TRBJ1-3, with TRBD1 identical over 8 bases. V trimming: 6 bases; J trimming: 7 bases; junction bases outside the gene matches: 8. Germline V gene data show CDR1 as MNHEY and CDR2 as SVGAGI. CDR3 size: 14 residues. The CDR3 region has the DNA TGTGCCAGCAGACGGACAGGGATAGGGAACACCATATATTTT. It translates to CASRRTGIGNTIYF.

The rearrangement joins TRBV5-1 to TRBJ1-4; 10 nucleotides align to TRBD1. Germline assignment: CDR1 SGHRS and CDR2 YFSETQ. J was trimmed by 7 bases and V by 0 bases; bases with no gene match: 3. The CDR3 is 15 residues long. The CDR3 here is CASSLGDRGLEKLFF. CDR3 DNA: TGCGCCAGCAGCTTGGGCGACAGGGGGCTTGAAAAACTGTTTTTT.

The genes are TRBV4-1 and TRBJ1-4; weak D call: TRBD1 (6 bases). There are 19 residues in the CDR3. Germline assignment: CDR1 MGHRA and CDR2 YSYEKL. V was pared by 3 bases and J by 8 bases, with 28 bases between. CDR3 sequence reads: CASSQDYRRGGGRPEKLFF. In nucleotides, the CDR3 is TGCGCCAGCAGCCAGGATTATAGGAGAGGGGGGGGGCGCCCCGAAAAACTGTTTTTT.

J is TRBJ1-5 and V is TRBV3-1 (or the pseudogene TRBV3-2); the D is unclear. CDR3 size: 14 residues. Germline-derived CDR1 and CDR2 are LGHDT and YNNKEL (reference sequence). Trimming took 4 bases from V and 0 from J, leaving 7 bases between them. CDR3: CASSPVYSNQPQHF. DNA for the CDR3: TGTGCCAGCAGCCCAGTTTATAGCAATCAGCCCCAGCATTTT.

This chain uses TRBV29-1 with TRBJ1-5; 9 nucleotides line up with TRBD1. CDR3 size: 13 residues. Germline CDR1 is SQVTM and CDR2 is ANQGSEA. With V trimmed by 4 bases and J by 10 bases, 8 bases remained unmatched. The CDR3 region is CSVVVPGQGPQHF. The CDR3 nucleotides are TGCAGCGTTGTTGTCCCGGGACAGGGCCCCCAGCATTTT.

Concerning this clone itself: An end of the junction does not agree with germline; a read error may underlie this. The V gene is TRBV18, the J gene TRBJ1-1, with D possibly TRBD1 on 5 matching bases. The CDR3 length is 14 residues. Per the germline V gene, CDR1 is KGHSH and CDR2 is LQKENI. The CDR3 sequence: CASSSPQGDTEAFF. The DNA for the CDR3 is TGTGCCAGCTCATCACCCCAGGGCGACACTGAAGCTTTCTTT.

The chain's CDR3 is CSVVQSYEQYF. As DNA, the CDR3 is TGCAGCGTTGTACAGTCCTACGAGCAGTACTTC. The rearrangement joins TRBV29-1 to TRBJ2-7, with D hard to call. Trimming left V 4 bases short and J 1 base short, with 5 bases between. The V gene's germline CDR1 is SQVTM and CDR2 ANQGSEA. CDR3 size: 11 residues.

The V gene is TRBV29-1, the J gene TRBJ2-2, with D possibly matching TRBD1 (6 bases). V was trimmed by 7 bases and J by 2 bases, leaving 11 bases between them. The CDR3 spans 13 residues. Germline-derived CDR1 and CDR2 are SQVTM and ANQGSEA. CDR3 sequence (DNA): TGCAGCGCTAGGACAGATAACACCGGGGAGCTGTTTTTT. Translation: CSARTDNTGELFF.

The chain links TRBV4-2 to TRBJ2-3; D gene ambiguous. The length of the CDR3 is 11 residues. Trimming pared 3 bases from V and 4 bases from J, leaving 2 bases between. CDR1 is LGHNA, CDR2 YNFKEQ, per germline. The CDR3 DNA follows: TGTGCCAGCAGCCACTCAGATACGCAGTATTTT. It translates to CASSHSDTQYF.

The CDR3 DNA follows: TGTGCCAGCAGCTTCGGGGGGACTTCAGTTGGGAATGAGCAGTTCTTC. Encoded protein: CASSFGGTSVGNEQFF. The V and J genes are TRBV11-3 and TRBJ2-1; 7 positions match TRBD2. The CDR3 loop spans 16 amino acids. J gave up 7 bases and V 3 bases, and 12 bases lay outside the gene matches. Germline-derived CDR1 and CDR2 are SGHNT and YENEEA.

This clone was seen once. V is TRBV19 and J is TRBJ1-2; perhaps TRBD1 as D (5 bases). Trimming shortened V by 6 bases and J by 4 bases, and 9 bases separated the two germline ends. Germline lookup yields CDR1 LNHDA and CDR2 SQIVND (reference sequence). The CDR3 sequence is 12 residues long. Here the CDR3 DNA reads TGTGCCAGTAGGGACACCGTCTATGGCTACACCTTC. It yields the protein CASRDTVYGYTF. The complete variable domain, with remaining parts taken from reference TRBV19 and TRBJ1-2, reads DGGITQSPKYLFRKEGQNVTLSCEQNLNHDAMYWYRQDPGQGLRLIYYSQIVNDFQKGDIAEGYSVSREKKESFPLTVTSAQKNPTAFYLCASRDTVYGYTFGSGTRLTVV.

The chain links TRBV29-1 to TRBJ2-1; 9 nucleotides agree with TRBD1. The V and J ends lost 1 base and 8 bases, in that order; junction bases with no gene match: 6. The CDR3 consists of 14 residues. The germline V gene encodes CDR1 SQVTM and CDR2 ANQGSEA. In nucleotides, the CDR3 is TGCAGCGTTGAAGTTGGGACAGGGTGGGATGAGCAGTTCTTC. This sequence encodes CSVEVGTGWDEQFF.

The chain links TRBV7-3 to TRBJ2-3; TRBD2 matches at 9 bases. V gave up 5 bases and J gave up 6 bases; unmatched junction bases: 9. The germline V gene has CDR1 SGHTA and CDR2 FQGTGA. This CDR3 has 15 amino acids. The CDR3 DNA reads as TGTGCCAGCAGCGCATCCGGGACTAGCCCCGATACGCAGTATTTT. This sequence encodes CASSASGTSPDTQYF.

The rearrangement links TRBV27 to TRBJ2-1, with 7 bases that match TRBD2. V lost 3 bases to trimming and J lost 3 bases; unmatched junction nucleotides: 5. The CDR3 covers 15 residues. CDR1 is MNHEY, CDR2 SMNVEV, per germline (reference sequence). The CDR3 spells CASSFGGTVYNEQFF. CDR3 nucleotides: TGTGCCAGCAGTTTCGGGGGGACGGTCTACAATGAGCAGTTCTTC.

The genes are TRBV9 and TRBJ2-2; TRBD2 agrees at 13 bases. Germline CDR1 SGDLS, CDR2 YYNGEE. The CDR3 consists of 18 residues. Unmatched junction bases numbered 12, after V lost 3 bases and J lost 7 bases. As DNA, the CDR3 is TGTGCCAGCAGCGCTTCTACACTAGCGGGAGGGCGTAGCGGGGAGCTGTTTTTT. Its protein product is CASSASTLAGGRSGELFF.

The genes are TRBV7-2 and TRBJ2-5; 9 bases align to TRBD1. CDR1 is SGHTA and CDR2 is FQGNSA in the germline V gene. The CDR3 totals 17 residues. Unmatched junction bases numbered 8, after V lost 1 base and J lost 2 bases. CDR3 region: CASSLGFGQGKQETQYF. CDR3 DNA sequence: TGTGCCAGCAGCTTAGGTTTTGGACAGGGGAAACAAGAGACCCAGTACTTC.